A selection of T cell receptor beta chains follows, all from one sample in a study of CD8 T cells in ankylosing spondylitis. TCRdb fed the 5' RACE reads into MiXCR, producing one record per CDR3 protein. The sample has approximately 39,000 distinct CDR3 sequences, roughly 11% seen once. Sequenced: synovial fluid, either unsorted or a sorted T cell fraction (not recorded which). The source of these receptors is a male donor with ankylosing spondylitis. CDR3s include the opening cysteine and the closing phenylalanine or tryptophan. A D gene is named only where the DNA matches it firmly. A row's size may be missing; if present it is once, few, many or a size class.

v_gene: TRBV7-2
j_gene: TRBJ2-7
abundance: few
d_gene: TRBD2
len: 14
CDR3aa: CASSPGRAMYEQYF

v_gene: TRBV27
j_gene: TRBJ2-1
abundance: many
d_gene: -
len: 15
CDR3aa: CASSGLQAIHNEQFF

v_gene: TRBV6-1
j_gene: TRBJ2-3
abundance: few
d_gene: TRBD2
len: 15
CDR3aa: CASSILAEPTDTQYF

v_gene: TRBV10-3
j_gene: TRBJ2-2
abundance: -
d_gene: -
len: 14
CDR3aa: CAISESGNTGELFF

v_gene: TRBV29-1
j_gene: TRBJ2-5
abundance: many
d_gene: -
len: 13
CDR3aa: CSVQGRSWETQYF

v_gene: TRBV29-1
j_gene: TRBJ2-2
abundance: few
d_gene: -
len: 14
CDR3aa: CSVQGWESGGELFF

v_gene: TRBV5-1
j_gene: TRBJ2-4
abundance: -
d_gene: -
len: 15
CDR3aa: CASSLDGGPGNIQYF

v_gene: TRBV6-4
j_gene: TRBJ1-4
abundance: -
d_gene: TRBD1
len: 19
CDR3aa: CASSTTRDRVFPNGEKLFF

v_gene: TRBV19
j_gene: TRBJ1-1
abundance: -
d_gene: -
len: 11
CDR3aa: CASGGLTEAFF

v_gene: TRBV9
j_gene: TRBJ2-5
abundance: -
d_gene: -
len: 14
CDR3aa: CASSVAASQETQYF

v_gene: TRBV7-3
j_gene: TRBJ1-2
abundance: few
d_gene: -
len: 16
CDR3aa: CASSLNAAGATYGYTF

v_gene: TRBV3-1
j_gene: TRBJ1-1
abundance: few
d_gene: -
len: 14
CDR3aa: CASSQGRSGAEAFF

v_gene: TRBV7-3
j_gene: TRBJ2-2
abundance: few
d_gene: -
len: 14
CDR3aa: CASSFNRDTGELFF

v_gene: TRBV9
j_gene: TRBJ2-1
abundance: many
d_gene: -
len: 16
CDR3aa: CASSVRAEGVLNEQFF

v_gene: TRBV5-6
j_gene: TRBJ2-1
abundance: few
d_gene: TRBD2
len: 16
CDR3aa: CASSPVGTRVYNEQFF

v_gene: TRBV29-1
j_gene: TRBJ1-2
abundance: many
d_gene: -
len: 14
CDR3aa: CSVEEGGIRGGYTF

v_gene: TRBV7-2
j_gene: TRBJ2-7
abundance: -
d_gene: -
len: 15
CDR3aa: CASSLYLAEGYEQYF

v_gene: TRBV9
j_gene: TRBJ2-1
abundance: many
d_gene: -
len: 14
CDR3aa: CASSVSGYYNEQFF

v_gene: TRBV20-1
j_gene: TRBJ2-7
abundance: few
d_gene: TRBD1
len: 17
CDR3aa: CSARDVRTGATPYEQYF

v_gene: TRBV20-1
j_gene: TRBJ1-5
abundance: few
d_gene: -
len: 14
CDR3aa: CSAHPGTLNQPQHF

v_gene: TRBV2
j_gene: TRBJ2-1
abundance: many
d_gene: TRBD1
len: 15
CDR3aa: CASSPPGTGVNEQFF

v_gene: TRBV28
j_gene: TRBJ2-1
abundance: many
d_gene: -
len: 12
CDR3aa: CASSNSPDLTFF

v_gene: TRBV7-3
j_gene: TRBJ2-7
abundance: many
d_gene: -
len: 14
CDR3aa: CASSLIAGTYEQYF

v_gene: TRBV28
j_gene: TRBJ1-5
abundance: few
d_gene: TRBD1
len: 14
CDR3aa: CASRGQIRISPQHF

v_gene: TRBV7-2
j_gene: TRBJ2-3
abundance: few
d_gene: TRBD2
len: 14
CDR3aa: CASSPLAGEDTQYF

v_gene: TRBV5-6
j_gene: TRBJ1-3
abundance: -
d_gene: -
len: 17
CDR3aa: CASSLPSRSTSGNTIYF

v_gene: TRBV20-1
j_gene: TRBJ2-6
abundance: few
d_gene: -
len: 15
CDR3aa: CSTSPGFSGANVLTF

v_gene: TRBV7-3
j_gene: TRBJ2-3
abundance: -
d_gene: TRBD1
len: 14
CDR3aa: CASSPGGRTDTQYF

v_gene: TRBV20-1
j_gene: TRBJ2-1
abundance: few
d_gene: TRBD1
len: 14
CDR3aa: CSALGDRVSNEQFF

v_gene: TRBV29-1
j_gene: TRBJ1-2
abundance: many
d_gene: -
len: 13
CDR3aa: CSAGPSENYGYTF

v_gene: TRBV4-2
j_gene: TRBJ1-2
abundance: -
d_gene: TRBD1
len: 19
CDR3aa: CASSPKPRGAGQGDYGYTF

v_gene: TRBV11-2
j_gene: TRBJ2-7
abundance: medium-sized
d_gene: TRBD2
len: 20
CDR3aa: CASSLEEIPGLAGVSYEQYF

v_gene: TRBV25-1
j_gene: TRBJ1-1
abundance: many
d_gene: -
len: 13
CDR3aa: CASSPRGNTEAFF

v_gene: TRBV27
j_gene: TRBJ2-7
abundance: few
d_gene: -
len: 14
CDR3aa: CASRGRSGTYEQYF

v_gene: TRBV6-2/TRBV6-3
j_gene: TRBJ2-5
abundance: few
d_gene: TRBD2
len: 17
CDR3aa: CASSSTLLAGVRETQYF

v_gene: TRBV27
j_gene: TRBJ2-7
abundance: -
d_gene: TRBD2
len: 15
CDR3aa: CASSPGTSGVHEQYF